The rows below give T cell receptor beta chains drawn from one sample of a study of blood T cell repertoires in COVID-19. Some clones are missing from TCRdb's copy, which holds only in-frame ones; the method was immunoSEQ multiplex PCR. The sample includes roughly 180,000 clones, roughly 80% of them seen just once. Input material: PBMCs or T cells enriched from blood (not recorded which). These receptors were taken from a woman aged 40 to 49 with acute COVID-19. CDR3s include the opening cysteine and the closing phenylalanine or tryptophan.

TRBJ2-3 TRBV9 CASSPGQVPTDTQYF
TRBJ1-4 TRBV6-1 CASSEEVGVSEKLFF
TRBJ1-3 TRBV6-2/TRBV6-3 CASSPAALSIPGGNTIYF
TRBJ2-7 TRBV28 CASSLWGTRIYEQYF
TRBJ2-3 TRBV28 CASSLGGLAGGQSSTDTQYF
TRBJ1-2 TRBV5-1 CASSLQGGTNYGYTF
TRBJ1-2 TRBV9 CASSASVGLYGYTF
TRBJ2-1 TRBV19 CASSMSGSGVGEQFF
TRBJ2-7 TRBV4-1 CASSQVLGGDEQYF
TRBJ2-1 TRBV19 CASSPGINNEQFF
TRBJ1-2 TRBV5-4 CASSLETGLLDYGYTF
TRBJ1-1 TRBV12-3/TRBV12-4 CASSIGAYTEAFF
TRBJ2-5 TRBV19 CASSPGRSGAQYF
TRBJ1-2 TRBV2 CASSAENYGYTF
TRBJ1-1 TRBV3-1/TRBV3-2 CASSPREVPRLGAFF
TRBJ2-1 TRBV7-3 CASSLAGGAYNEQFF
TRBJ1-3 TRBV15 CATSRDLSGGSGNTIYF
TRBJ2-1 TRBV19 CASSIVGLAGFYNEQFF
TRBJ1-1 TRBV7-9 CASSFIVGDTEAFF
TRBJ2-3 TRBV7-6 CASSLEQREVTDTQYF